These 28 T cell receptor beta chains came from one sample sequenced in a study of blood T cell repertoires in COVID-19. The assay was immunoSEQ multiplex PCR, and TCRdb's table has in-frame clones only and misses some. The sample contains 240,000 or so clones, more than 75% of which appear only once. Source material: peripheral blood. Receptors originate from a young woman who had recovered from COVID-19.

The chain links TRBV21-1 to TRBJ2-7; TRBD1, the table's D call, was not compared with the DNA. TRBV21-1 represents a pseudogene. The CDR3 extends over 16 amino acids. The CDR3 spells CARLDWDRGVSYEQYF. CDR3 coding DNA: TGTGCCAGGCTCGATTGGGACAGGGGGGTTTCCTACGAGCAGTACTTC.

CDR3 region: CASSVDSTEAFF. CDR3 nucleotides: TGTGCCAGCAGTGTTGACAGCACTGAAGCTTTCTTT. The chain joins TRBV12-3 or TRBV12-4 to TRBJ1-1; tentative D call: TRBD1 (5 bases). V was cut by 5 bases and J by 4 bases, with 8 bases left in between. CDR3 length equals 12 residues.

V and J are TRBV6-5 and TRBJ1-5; D possibly corresponds to TRBD1 (6 bases). V was trimmed by 5 bases and J by 4 bases, leaving 12 bases between them. The CDR3 is 14 amino acids. Germline values: CDR1 MNHEY, CDR2 SVGAGI. In DNA form, the CDR3 reads TGTGCCAGCAGTATTTGGACAGAAAATCAGCCCCAGCATTTT. Residues: CASSIWTENQPQHF.

The chain couples TRBV19 to TRBJ1-2; D not resolved. V lost 6 bases and J 4 bases, leaving 3 bases between the germline ends. This CDR3 spans 10 amino acids. The germline V gene encodes CDR1 LNHDA and CDR2 SQIVND (reference sequence). The CDR3 DNA reads as TGTGCCAGTAGGAGCTATGGCTACACCTTC. This sequence encodes CASRSYGYTF.

The CDR3, as DNA: TGTGCCAGCAGCTCAGGACTAGCGGGGCGGGGCACAGATACGCAGTATTTT. It is translated as CASSSGLAGRGTDTQYF. The rearrangement uses TRBV5-4 and TRBJ2-3; 12 positions agree with TRBD2. CDR3 size: 17 residues. From germline, CDR1 is SGHNT and CDR2 YYREEE (reference sequence). With V trimmed by 3 bases and J by 1 base, 6 bases remained unmatched.

The chain joins TRBV5-6 to TRBJ2-1; possibly TRBD1 for D (6 bases). The germline CDR1 and CDR2 sequences are SGHDT and YYEEEE. The CDR3 contains 13 residues. V gave up 6 bases and J gave up 9 bases, with 16 bases separating them. CDR3 loop: CASTQNRVGEQFF. CDR3 nucleotide sequence: TGTGCCAGCACCCAGAACAGGGTAGGTGAGCAGTTCTTC.

The rearrangement links TRBV7-9 to TRBJ2-3; 9 nucleotides line up with TRBD2. The junction had 7 bases not matched to a gene; V was cut back by 5 bases and J by 1 base. The CDR3 runs to 16 residues. Germline V gives CDR1 SEHNR, CDR2 FQNEAQ (reference sequence). CDR3 amino acids: CASSPRGGGGTDTQYF. The CDR3 bases are TGTGCCAGCAGCCCGAGGGGCGGGGGGGGCACAGATACGCAGTATTTT.

The chain couples TRBV3-1 (or the pseudogene TRBV3-2) to TRBJ2-3; 9 nucleotides match TRBD1. The V gene end was trimmed by 3 bases and the J gene end by 0 bases; junction bases not matched to a gene: 4. This CDR3 is 16 amino acids long. Germline V gene sequence: CDR1 LGHDT, CDR2 YNNKEL (reference sequence). Written as DNA, the CDR3 is TGTGCCAGCAGCCAGCTGGACAGGGGAAGCACAGATACGCAGTATTTT. Protein product: CASSQLDRGSTDTQYF.

The V and J genes are TRBV6-5 and TRBJ1-1; D remains unclear. The CDR3 is 10 amino acids. The V gene's germline CDR1 is MNHEY and CDR2 SVGAGI. The V gene lost 8 bases and the J gene lost 7 bases, with 8 bases spanning the gap. The CDR3, as DNA: TGTGCCAGCTTTTTTATTGAAGCTTTCTTT. Residues: CASFFIEAFF.

The chain couples TRBV7-9 to TRBJ2-4; perhaps TRBD2 as D (6 bases). Trimming pared 2 bases from V and 0 bases from J, leaving 11 bases between. This CDR3 spans 16 amino acids. Germline CDR1 and CDR2: SEHNR and FQNEAQ (reference sequence). CDR3 in amino acids: CASSLFGRIAKNIQYF. Written as DNA, the CDR3 is TGTGCCAGCAGCTTATTCGGGAGAATAGCCAAAAACATTCAGTACTTC.

This chain links TRBV6-6 with TRBJ2-7; 10 bases align to TRBD2. The CDR3 covers 16 residues. V was pared by 7 bases and J by 0 bases, with 9 bases of the junction left unmatched. The V gene's germline CDR1 is MNHNY and CDR2 SVGAGI (reference sequence). The CDR3 protein is CASTRGTSGTSYEQYF. CDR3 DNA: TGTGCCAGCACCAGGGGAACTAGCGGGACCTCCTACGAGCAGTACTTC.

The chain carries TRBV29-1 and TRBJ1-2; 7 bases fit TRBD1. Per the germline V gene, CDR1 is SQVTM and CDR2 is ANQGSEA. Unmatched junction bases numbered 8, after V lost 5 bases and J lost 5 bases. This CDR3 region has 13 residues. CDR3 protein: CSVTGTEKYGYTF. For the CDR3, the DNA is TGCAGCGTTACCGGGACAGAAAAGTATGGCTACACCTTC.

The rearrangement uses TRBV2 and TRBJ2-5; D is perhaps TRBD2 (6 bases). Germline V gene data show CDR1 as SNHLY and CDR2 as FYNNEI. V was trimmed by 5 bases and J by 6 bases, leaving 13 bases between them. The CDR3 is made up of 13 amino acids. CDR3 DNA sequence: TGTGCCAGCAGTCCCCGCGGCGGGAAGACCCAGTACTTC. Translated: CASSPRGGKTQYF.

The gene calls are TRBV27 and TRBJ1-2; D might be TRBD1 (6 bases). Deletions cut 8 bases from V and 6 bases from J, with 25 bases between. The CDR3 consists of 16 residues. The germline gives CDR1 MNHEY, CDR2 SMNVEV (reference sequence). In DNA form, the CDR3 reads TGTGCCAGCGGAATTCGCGGGGGAGGGGGGTCCGATGGCTACACCTTC. It yields the protein CASGIRGGGGSDGYTF.

In this sample, this clone turned up many times. The V call is TRBV2, the J call TRBJ1-1; 7 nucleotides line up with TRBD1. Germline CDR1 SNHLY, CDR2 FYNNEI. The J segment lost 0 bases and the V segment lost 6 bases, leaving 16 bases of the junction unmatched. The CDR3 totals 18 residues. The CDR3 DNA reads as TGTGCCAGCAGCCACCAGGGGGTCCAAGACGGAATGAACACTGAAGCTTTCTTT. This gives the protein CASSHQGVQDGMNTEAFF.

This rearrangement joins TRBV13 to TRBJ2-3; TRBD1 aligns across 10 bases. V gave up 2 bases and J gave up 7 bases; unmatched junction bases: 9. The germline V gene has CDR1 PRHDT and CDR2 FYEKMQ (reference sequence). This CDR3 spans 16 amino acids. This chain's CDR3 is CASSLQRQGAQNTQYF. The CDR3 DNA reads TGTGCCAGCAGCTTACAGAGACAGGGGGCGCAAAATACGCAGTATTTT.

CDR3 amino acids: CASSQDHYSGGFTGELFF. CDR3 nucleotide sequence: TGCGCCAGCAGCCAAGATCATTATAGCGGGGGTTTCACCGGGGAGCTGTTTTTT. The V and J genes are TRBV4-3 and TRBJ2-2; 9 bases are a match to TRBD2. This CDR3 spans 18 amino acids. J gave up 4 bases and V 0 bases, and 9 bases lay outside the gene matches. CDR1 is LGHNA, CDR2 YSLEER, per germline.

V gene TRBV19 combines with J gene TRBJ2-2, with D perhaps TRBD1 (6 bases). V was trimmed by 7 bases and J by 7 bases, leaving 13 bases between them. CDR3 length: 13 residues. Looked up from germline, CDR1 is LNHDA and CDR2 is SQIVND (reference sequence). The CDR3 protein is CASNWGRNGELFF. The CDR3 region has the DNA TGTGCCAGTAACTGGGGGCGGAACGGGGAGCTGTTTTTT.

The genes are TRBV27 and TRBJ2-7, with D perhaps matching TRBD2 (7 bases). Per germline, CDR1 MNHEY and CDR2 SMNVEV (reference sequence). V lost 6 bases to trimming and J lost 0 bases, with 18 bases between them. This CDR3 spans 16 amino acids. Written as DNA, the CDR3 is TGTGCCAGCAGCACCCGAGGGGGGGCTTTCTCCTACGAGCAGTACTTC. It encodes CASSTRGGAFSYEQYF.

The chain recombines TRBV2 with TRBJ2-5; no reliable D call. Germline V CDR1 and CDR2: SNHLY, FYNNEI. The CDR3 consists of 14 residues. Trimming took 5 bases from V and 1 from J, leaving 11 bases between them. The CDR3 loop reads CASSKTDLQETQYF. CDR3 nucleotide sequence: TGTGCCAGCAGTAAAACAGATCTCCAAGAGACCCAGTACTTC.

The CDR3 sequence: CASSEKQGSAGYTF. CDR3 coding DNA: TGTGCCAGCAGTGAAAAACAGGGGAGCGCTGGCTACACCTTC. The V gene is TRBV2, the J gene TRBJ1-2, with TRBD1 identical over 7 bases. The CDR3 sequence is 14 residues long. The germline V gene has CDR1 SNHLY and CDR2 FYNNEI. V lost 2 bases to trimming and J lost 7 bases; unmatched junction nucleotides: 7.

The CDR3 protein is CASSHMTGEYGYTF. The CDR3 DNA reads TGTGCCAGCAGCCATATGACAGGGGAGTATGGCTACACCTTC. This rearrangement joins TRBV3-1 (or the pseudogene TRBV3-2) to TRBJ1-2; 8 nucleotides line up with TRBD1. V lost 3 bases and J lost 5; bases outside the gene matches: 5. The CDR3 sequence is 14 residues long. CDR1 is LGHDT, CDR2 YNNKEL, per germline (reference sequence).

This chain uses TRBV6-5 with TRBJ1-4; D unresolved. The germline V gene has CDR1 MNHEY and CDR2 SVGAGI. This CDR3 is built from 15 residues. The ends were cut back, 2 bases at V and 5 bases at J, with 12 bases in the middle. DNA for the CDR3: TGTGCCAGCAGTTACGAGGGAGCCCGGAATGAAAAACTGTTTTTT. Protein: CASSYEGARNEKLFF.

CDR3 loop: CASSLGWRPAEQYF. Here the CDR3 DNA reads TGTGCCAGCAGCTTAGGCTGGCGGCCCGCCGAGCAGTACTTC. The rearrangement joins TRBV7-2 to TRBJ2-7; no reliable D call. V lost 1 base to trimming and J lost 6 bases, with 13 bases between them. The CDR3 consists of 14 residues. CDR1 and CDR2 (germline): SGHTA, FQGNSA.

The chain couples TRBV19 to TRBJ2-1, with 7 bases matching TRBD1. With V trimmed by 5 bases and J by 3 bases, 7 bases remained unmatched. Germline assignment: CDR1 LNHDA and CDR2 SQIVND (reference sequence). This CDR3 has 15 residues. The CDR3 spells CASSGSGTVYNEQFF. CDR3 in DNA: TGTGCCAGTAGTGGTAGTGGGACAGTCTACAATGAGCAGTTCTTC.

The chain combines TRBV19 with TRBJ2-1, with 9 positions matching TRBD2. Germline values: CDR1 LNHDA, CDR2 SQIVND (reference sequence). The CDR3 runs to 16 residues. Losses at the gene ends were 5 bases for V and 7 bases for J; bases not matched to a gene: 12. The CDR3 is CASSLVAGAPGNEQFF. The CDR3 DNA is TGTGCCAGTAGTCTAGTAGCGGGGGCCCCGGGTAATGAGCAGTTCTTC.

The gene calls are TRBV5-4 and TRBJ1-4; D might be TRBD1 (5 bases). V gave up 1 base and J gave up 4 bases, with 14 bases separating them. There are 16 residues in the CDR3. The germline V gene has CDR1 SGHNT and CDR2 YYREEE (reference sequence). CDR3 bases: TGTGCCAGCAGCTTGAACAGGAACCTGGGTAATGAAAAACTGTTTTTT. Amino acids: CASSLNRNLGNEKLFF. The variable domain in full, with the rest retrieved from reference TRBV5-4 and TRBJ1-4, is ETGVTQSPTHLIKTRGQQVTLRCSSQSGHNTVSWYQQALGQGPQFIFQYYREEENGRGNFPPRFSGLQFPNYSSELNVNALELDDSALYLCASSLNRNLGNEKLFFGSGTQLSVL.

The genes are TRBV6-1 and TRBJ1-1; 7 nucleotides line up with TRBD1. CDR1 and CDR2 from the germline V gene are MNHNS and SASEGT. Trimming at V came to 1 base and at J to 0 bases, leaving 8 bases not matched to a gene. The length of the CDR3 is 17 residues. CDR3 sequence reads: CASSEEGRGQMNTEAFF. In DNA form, the CDR3 reads TGTGCCAGCAGTGAAGAGGGTAGGGGACAGATGAACACTGAAGCTTTCTTT.